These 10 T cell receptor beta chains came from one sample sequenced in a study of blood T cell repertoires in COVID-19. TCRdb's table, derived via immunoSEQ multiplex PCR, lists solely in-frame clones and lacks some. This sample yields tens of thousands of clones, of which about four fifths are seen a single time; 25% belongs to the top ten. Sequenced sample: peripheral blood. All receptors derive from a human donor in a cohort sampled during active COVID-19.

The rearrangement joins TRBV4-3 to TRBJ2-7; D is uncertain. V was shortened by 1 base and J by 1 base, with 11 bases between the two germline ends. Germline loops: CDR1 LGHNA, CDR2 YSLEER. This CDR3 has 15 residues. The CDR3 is CASSQAVQPSYEQYF. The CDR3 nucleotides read TGCGCCAGCAGCCAAGCAGTACAGCCTTCCTACGAGCAGTACTTC.

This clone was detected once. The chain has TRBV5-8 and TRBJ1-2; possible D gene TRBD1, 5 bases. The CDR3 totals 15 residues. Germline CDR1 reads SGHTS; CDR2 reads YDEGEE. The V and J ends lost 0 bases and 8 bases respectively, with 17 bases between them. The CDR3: CASSLALGGNQGYTF. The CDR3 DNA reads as TGTGCCAGCAGCTTGGCGCTGGGGGGAAATCAGGGCTACACCTTC.

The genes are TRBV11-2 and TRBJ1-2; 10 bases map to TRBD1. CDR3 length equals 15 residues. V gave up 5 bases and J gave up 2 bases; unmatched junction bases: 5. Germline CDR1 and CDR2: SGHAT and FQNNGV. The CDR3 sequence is CASSIGQGGNYGYTF. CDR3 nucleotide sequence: TGTGCCAGCAGCATTGGACAGGGGGGAAACTATGGCTACACCTTC.

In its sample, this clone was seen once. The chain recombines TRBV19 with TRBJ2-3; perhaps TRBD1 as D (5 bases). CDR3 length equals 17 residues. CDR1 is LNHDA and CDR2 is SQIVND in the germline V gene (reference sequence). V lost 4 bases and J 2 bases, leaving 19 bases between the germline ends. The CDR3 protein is CASSSPLRVEDTDTQYF. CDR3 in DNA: TGTGCCAGTAGTAGCCCACTCAGGGTAGAAGACACAGATACGCAGTATTTT. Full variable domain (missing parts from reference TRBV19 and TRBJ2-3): DGGITQSPKYLFRKEGQNVTLSCEQNLNHDAMYWYRQDPGQGLRLIYYSQIVNDFQKGDIAEGYSVSREKKESFPLTVTSAQKNPTAFYLCASSSPLRVEDTDTQYFGPGTRLTVL.

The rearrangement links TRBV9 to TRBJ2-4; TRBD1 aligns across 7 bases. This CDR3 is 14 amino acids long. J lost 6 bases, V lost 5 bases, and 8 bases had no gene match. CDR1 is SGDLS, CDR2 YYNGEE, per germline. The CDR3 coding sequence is TGTGCCAGCAGTCTTCCGGGACAGCGAAACATTCAGTACTTC. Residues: CASSLPGQRNIQYF. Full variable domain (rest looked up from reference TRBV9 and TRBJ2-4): DSGVTQTPKHLITATGQRVTLRCSPRSGDLSVYWYQQSLDQGLQFLIQYYNGEERAKGNILERFSAQQFPDLHSELNLSSLELGDSALYFCASSLPGQRNIQYFGAGTRLSVL.

DNA for the CDR3: TGTGCCAGTAGTATAGCCAGGTTTAATGAAAAACTGTTTTTT. Encoded protein: CASSIARFNEKLFF. J is TRBJ1-4 and V is TRBV19; D unresolved. Germline CDR1 is LNHDA and CDR2 is SQIVND (reference sequence). Trimming removed 1 base from V and 4 bases from J, with 7 bases in between. The CDR3 consists of 14 residues.

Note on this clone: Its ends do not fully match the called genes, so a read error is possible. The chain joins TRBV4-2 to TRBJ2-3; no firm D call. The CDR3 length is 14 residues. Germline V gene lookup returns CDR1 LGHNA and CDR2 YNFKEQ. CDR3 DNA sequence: TGTGCCAGCAGTCAAGGTGGAGACGCAGATACGCAGTATTTT. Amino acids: CASSQGGDADTQYF.

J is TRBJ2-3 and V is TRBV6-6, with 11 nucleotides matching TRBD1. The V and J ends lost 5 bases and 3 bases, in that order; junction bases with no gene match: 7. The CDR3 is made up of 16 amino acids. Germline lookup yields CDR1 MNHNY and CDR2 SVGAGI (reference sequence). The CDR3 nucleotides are TGTGCCAGCAGTCCCGGACAGGGGGCATTGACAGATACGCAGTATTTT. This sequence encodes CASSPGQGALTDTQYF.

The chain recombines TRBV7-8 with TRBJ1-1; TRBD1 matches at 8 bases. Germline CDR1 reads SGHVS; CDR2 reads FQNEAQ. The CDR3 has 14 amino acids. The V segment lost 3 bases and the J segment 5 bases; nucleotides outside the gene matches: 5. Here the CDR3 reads CASSFGQGLTEAFF. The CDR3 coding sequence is TGTGCCAGCAGCTTCGGACAGGGACTGACTGAAGCTTTCTTT. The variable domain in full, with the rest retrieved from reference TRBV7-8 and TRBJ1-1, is GAGVSQSPRYKVAKRGQDVALRCDPISGHVSLFWYQQALGQGPEFLTYFQNEAQLDKSGLPSDRFFAERPEGSVSTLKIQRTQQEDSAVYLCASSFGQGLTEAFFGQGTRLTVV.

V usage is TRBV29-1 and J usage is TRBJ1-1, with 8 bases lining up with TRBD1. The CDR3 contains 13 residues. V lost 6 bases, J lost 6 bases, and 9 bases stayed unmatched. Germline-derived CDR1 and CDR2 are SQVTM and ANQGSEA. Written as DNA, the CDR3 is TGCAGCGTCCTCAGGGGGCGTACGGCTGAAGCTTTCTTT. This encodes CSVLRGRTAEAFF.